One T cell receptor beta chain is described in this entry. Its antigen remains unknown. Antigen-specific CD4+ T cells were expanded (with viral peptide pools) by the ViraFEST assay ahead of sequencing. Subsequent to less than 13 days of culture, CD4+ T cells were isolated. IL-2 medium took the place of half the medium on both days 3 and 7. This sample was taken from a study of vaccination effects on CD4 cells after COVID-19. The study, taken as a whole, reports: There was marked clonal contraction among infection- and vaccine-induced clones late after vaccination.

V lost 0 bases and J lost 1, with 3 bases in between. The CDR3 sequence is 13 residues long. Germline loops: CDR1 LGHDT, CDR2 YNNKEL (reference sequence). Here immunoSEQ multiplex PCR was the method, and the copy in TCRdb shows in-frame clones only, minus some. The sample shows tens of thousands of clones, approximately 70% of them seen only once. This sample comprised CD4+ T cells from PBMCs cultured with HCoV-229E spike peptides, obtained before COVID-19 vaccination. This clonotype was sampled from a human donor who received a COVID-19 vaccine. The rearrangement links TRBV3-1 (or the pseudogene TRBV3-2) to TRBJ1-1; no reliable D call. CDR3 sequence: CASSQERNTEAFF. CDR3 DNA sequence: TGTGCCAGCAGCCAAGAGCGGAACACTGAAGCTTTCTTT.